This T cell receptor beta chain was identified during a study of T-cell memory formation after mild COVID-19. Study-level results: CD4+ contracting clones lay mainly in CM and EM, CD8+ ones in EMRA. That cross-reactive memory joined was suggested by some responding clones appearing in pre-infection memory.

Worth noting for this clonotype: Its antigen is as yet unknown.

Germline CDR1 GTSNPN, CDR2 SVGIG (reference sequence). This CDR3 region has 14 residues. Trimming took 1 base from V and 2 from J, leaving 12 bases between them. TCRdb processed the 5' RACE reads anew with MiXCR; each CDR3 protein has one entry. This sample carries fewer than 600,000 distinct CDR3 sequences, about a fifth of them seen once, and the ten largest clones take about 8.7%. This receptor was taken from an adult woman who had mild COVID-19 (a few samples of this study predate the infection). Cell type and time point are not known. The specimen was PBMCs or a T cell subset sorted from them (not recorded which). V usage is TRBV30 and J usage is TRBJ2-7, with D possibly matching TRBD2 (6 bases). The CDR3 DNA reads as TGTGCCTGGAGTGCGGGAGCGCAGGCCTACGAGCAGTACTTC. Translated, it gives CAWSAGAQAYEQYF. Looking up the rest from reference TRBV30 and TRBJ2-7 gives the full variable domain: SQTIHQWPATLVQPVGSPLSLECTVEGTSNPNLYWYRQAAGRGLQLLFYSVGIGQISSEVPQNLSASRPQDRQFILSSKKLLLSDSGFYLCAWSAGAQAYEQYFGPGTRLTVT.